The T cell receptor beta chain described here comes from a study of neurological immune-mediated disorders. Study-level findings and limits: Across subjects, no CDR3 amino acid sequence appeared in expanded clones of more than one subject, a finding that suggested private repertoires in all groups.

Serving as healthy controls were blood bank volunteers based in Maryland, USA. This clonotype came up a few times. Its antigen is not known. TCRdb fed the 5' RACE reads into MiXCR, producing one record per CDR3 protein. The sample consists of under 50,000 distinct CDR3 sequences, 20% to 30% of them appearing once. The source material was PBMCs. This receptor was obtained from a woman aged 70-85 years in good health.

The CDR3 region has the DNA TGTGCCAGCAGTTTCTCCCGTCTCAGCACTGAAGCTTTCTTT. This translates into CASSFSRLSTEAFF. This chain uses TRBV27 with TRBJ1-1; no clear D gene. The CDR3 has 14 residues. Per germline, CDR1 MNHEY and CDR2 SMNVEV (reference sequence). V lost 3 bases and J lost 4, with 12 bases in between.